Shown below are 8 T cell receptor beta chains from a single sample sequenced in a study of shared clonotypes between healthy human individuals. CD8 cells classed as naive were CD45RO-negative and positively selected for CCR7, excluding terminally differentiated effector memory CD45RA+ cells. Method: immunoSEQ multiplex PCR; TCRdb's copy keeps in-frame clones and lacks some. The sample has approximately 720,000 clones, about 91% seen once; the top ten hold 20% to 25%. Source material: naive CD8+ T cells sorted from blood. The receptors stem from a man aged 25-40 years in good health.

V and J are TRBV4-1 and TRBJ1-1; 11 bases agree with TRBD1. Trimming cost V 1 base and J 11 bases; bases outside gene matches: 6. This CDR3 has 14 amino acids. Germline CDR1 reads MGHRA; CDR2 reads YSYEKL. As DNA, the CDR3 is TGCGCCAGCAGCCAAGCCGGGGGACAGGGGGGTGCTTTCTTT. The encoded protein is CASSQAGGQGGAFF.

The V gene is TRBV29-1, the J gene TRBJ1-3, with TRBD1 matching over 9 bases. The CDR3 extends over 13 amino acids. V dropped 5 bases and J dropped 3; count of bases not matched to a gene: 2. Germline lookup yields CDR1 SQVTM and CDR2 ANQGSEA. CDR3 DNA: TGCAGCGTTAGGACAGGGGTTGGAAACACCATATATTTT. Amino acid sequence: CSVRTGVGNTIYF. The variable domain in full, with the rest retrieved from reference TRBV29-1 and TRBJ1-3, is SAVISQKPSRDICQRGTSLTIQCQVDSQVTMMFWYRQQPGQSLTLIATANQGSEATYESGFVIDKFPISRPNLTFSTLTVSNMSPEDSSIYLCSVRTGVGNTIYFGEGSWLTVV.

The chain joins TRBV2 to TRBJ2-4; D is perhaps TRBD1 (5 bases). The CDR3 has 15 amino acids. With 0 bases removed from V and 7 bases from J, the gap between germline ends came to 13 bases. Germline V lookup: CDR1 SNHLY, CDR2 FYNNEI. The CDR3 sequence is CASSEAAGLGNIQYF. Here the CDR3 DNA reads TGTGCCAGCAGTGAAGCTGCAGGGTTAGGGAACATTCAGTACTTC.

This sequence joins TRBV19 and TRBJ2-1, with 7 bases fitting TRBD2. Germline CDR1 LNHDA, CDR2 SQIVND (reference sequence). CDR3 length equals 15 residues. With V trimmed by 6 bases and J by 3 bases, 8 bases remained unmatched. DNA for the CDR3: TGTGCCAGTAGCCTTATAGCGGGCCACTACAATGAGCAGTTCTTC. Encoded protein: CASSLIAGHYNEQFF.

The CDR3 DNA reads as TGCGCCAGCAGCCAGATAGCGGACGCTAATGAGCAGTTCTTC. It is translated as CASSQIADANEQFF. The chain carries TRBV4-1 and TRBJ2-1; possible D gene TRBD2, 6 bases. The length of the CDR3 is 14 residues. The germline V gene encodes CDR1 MGHRA and CDR2 YSYEKL. With 3 bases removed from V and 7 bases from J, the gap between germline ends came to 13 bases.

The rearrangement joins TRBV7-3 to TRBJ2-1; D is possibly TRBD2 (5 bases). The germline CDR1 and CDR2 sequences are SGHTA and FQGTGA. V was cut by 2 bases and J by 8 bases, with 7 bases left in between. The CDR3 consists of 12 residues. The CDR3 reads CASSLEGYEQFF. The CDR3 nucleotides read TGTGCCAGCAGCTTAGAGGGTTATGAGCAGTTCTTC.

The chain employs TRBV27 and TRBJ1-4; D might be TRBD1 (5 bases). Germline CDR1 and CDR2: MNHEY and SMNVEV (reference sequence). This CDR3 is built from 16 residues. V was cut by 7 bases and J by 8 bases, with 23 bases left in between. The CDR3 bases are TGTGCCAGCACCGAACGAAGACCCGGACGGGGCGAAAAACTGTTTTTT. Its translation is CASTERRPGRGEKLFF.

Here the CDR3 DNA reads TGTGCCAGCAGCTTAGGTCGGGACAGGTTATCTCGCAATGAGCAGTTCTTC. Protein: CASSLGRDRLSRNEQFF. The chain is built from TRBV11-3 and TRBJ2-1; 8 bases align to TRBD1. V dropped 1 base and J dropped 6; count of bases not matched to a gene: 11. This CDR3 is built from 17 residues. Per the germline V gene, CDR1 is SGHNT and CDR2 is YENEEA. The complete variable domain, with remaining parts taken from reference TRBV11-3 and TRBJ2-1, reads EAGVVQSPRYKIIEKKQPVAFWCNPISGHNTLYWYLQNLGQGPELLIRYENEEAVDDSQLPKDRFSAERLKGVDSTLKIQPAELGDSAVYLCASSLGRDRLSRNEQFFGPGTRLTVL.